The clone carrying this TCR beta chain was seen a few times. The sample belongs to a study of spatial heterogeneity in lung cancer. Germline lookup yields CDR1 SGHAT and CDR2 FQNNGV. The CDR3 totals 13 residues. Trimming left V 3 bases short and J 4 bases short, with 7 bases between. As to time point: blood at routine non-recurrence follow-up after resection. Each CDR3 protein is one row after TCRdb ran MiXCR on the 5' RACE reads. The sample has roughly 120,000 distinct CDR3 sequences, about 10% seen once; the top ten hold around 24%. This clonotype was sampled from a female donor with early-stage non-small cell lung cancer. This sample comprised PBMCs, obtained at follow-up. This sequence joins TRBV11-2 and TRBJ1-3; no reliable D call. In DNA, the CDR3 is TGTGCCAGCAGCTTGTGGACCGGAAACACCATATATTTT. Its translation is CASSLWTGNTIYF.